This T cell receptor beta chain appears in the sequencing data of a study of blood T cell repertoires in COVID-19. V shed 4 bases and J shed 3 bases, with 9 bases lying between them. Germline V gene lookup returns CDR1 SGHDN and CDR2 FVKESK. The CDR3 covers 13 residues. TCRdb keeps only in-frame clones here, not all; method: immunoSEQ multiplex PCR. This table has approximately 53,000 clones, about 88% appearing once. Sequenced material: peripheral blood. The V and J genes are TRBV14 and TRBJ1-2; TRBD1 is a possible D gene (6 bases). The sequence came from a human donor in a cohort sampled during active COVID-19. The CDR3 is CASSLTGYYGYTF. In DNA form, the CDR3 reads TGTGCCAGCAGCCTCACAGGGTACTATGGCTACACCTTC. The complete variable domain, with remaining parts taken from reference TRBV14 and TRBJ1-2, reads EAGVTQFPSHSVIEKGQTVTLRCDPISGHDNLYWYRRVMGKEIKFLLHFVKESKQDESGMPNNRFLAERTGGTYSTLKVQPAELEDSGVYFCASSLTGYYGYTFGSGTRLTVV.